These T cell receptor beta chains were read from a single sample in a study of T-cell memory formation after mild COVID-19. From the 5' RACE reads, TCRdb called clonotypes with MiXCR, one entry per CDR3 protein. The sample includes roughly 240,000 distinct CDR3 sequences, roughly 17% seen only once; the top ten take more than 20%. The sample was PBMCs or a T cell subset sorted from them (not recorded which). The receptors were gathered from a man younger than 30 who had mild COVID-19 (a few samples of this study predate the infection). Cell type and time point are not known. Both conserved end residues are part of each CDR3. D genes are given only for firm matches. Clone size is stated in some rows and not others, as once, few, many or a class when expanded.

v_gene,len,j_gene,abundance,d_gene,CDR3nt,CDR3aa
TRBV12-3/TRBV12-4,17,TRBJ2-6,few,-,TGTGCCAGCAGTCCAGGGGCTACCTCCTCTGGGGCCAACGTCCTGACTTTC,CASSPGATSSGANVLTF
TRBV11-2,16,TRBJ2-1,-,TRBD2,TGTGCCAGCAGCTTAGACGGCGGGGGGCCCTACAATGAGCAGTTCTTC,CASSLDGGGPYNEQFF
TRBV7-2,15,TRBJ1-3,few,-,TGTGCCAGCAGCTTAGTATTGGCAGGGCCATACACCATATATTTT,CASSLVLAGPYTIYF
TRBV11-2,14,TRBJ2-5,-,TRBD2,TGTGCCAGCAGCTTACTAGCGGGGAAAGAGACCCAGTACTTC,CASSLLAGKETQYF
TRBV5-1,16,TRBJ2-3,-,-,TGCGCCAGCAGCTTGGTTCCGGGGGCGCGGACAGATACGCAGTATTTT,CASSLVPGARTDTQYF
TRBV12-3/TRBV12-4,14,TRBJ2-5,-,-,TGTGCCAGCAGTTTCGAGAGGGGGAGAGAGACCCAGTACTTC,CASSFERGRETQYF
TRBV5-1,15,TRBJ2-3,many,-,TGCGCCAGCAGCTTGGAAGGGGGGGTCACAGATACGCAGTATTTT,CASSLEGGVTDTQYF
TRBV7-2,16,TRBJ2-1,-,TRBD2,TGTGCCAGCAGCTGGGTGCGGGGGGGCTCCTACAATGAGCAGTTCTTC,CASSWVRGGSYNEQFF
TRBV20-1,14,TRBJ2-7,few,-,TGCAGTGCTGGGACTCCGACTCCTTCCTACAAGCAGTACTTC,CSAGTPTPSYKQYF
TRBV12-3/TRBV12-4,16,TRBJ1-5,many,TRBD1,TGTGCCAGCAGTTTTAGGAGACAGGGGAGCAATCAGCCCCAGCATTTT,CASSFRRQGSNQPQHF
TRBV4-3,12,TRBJ2-3,few,-,TGCGCCAGCAGCCAAGACTTCCATACGCAGTATTTT,CASSQDFHTQYF
TRBV10-3,12,TRBJ1-2,-,-,TGTGCCATCGGGGGGGCAGGGCCAGGCTACACCTTC,CAIGGAGPGYTF
TRBV6-6,15,TRBJ2-7,-,TRBD1,TGTGCCAGCAGAGATCTGGGACAGGTCCGCTACGAGCAGTACTTC,CASRDLGQVRYEQYF
TRBV7-9,14,TRBJ1-1,-,-,TGTGCCAGCAGCCTGCCCAACAGACCCACTGAAGCTTTCTTT,CASSLPNRPTEAFF
TRBV6-5,15,TRBJ2-2,few,-,TGTGCCAGCAGTTACTCGATGGGTAACACCGGGGAGCTGTTTTTT,CASSYSMGNTGELFF
TRBV12-3/TRBV12-4,11,TRBJ1-1,few,-,TGTGCCAGCAGCTGGGGGGTCGAAGCTTTCTTT,CASSWGVEAFF
TRBV10-3,18,TRBJ2-7,many,-,TGTGCCATCAGTGAGTCAATACTAACCAGGGACGTCTCCTACGAGCAGTACTTC,CAISESILTRDVSYEQYF
TRBV9,14,TRBJ2-1,few,-,TGTGCCAGCAGCGTATACGGATCCTACAATGAGCAGTTCTTC,CASSVYGSYNEQFF
TRBV12-5,16,TRBJ2-3,few,-,TGTGCTAGTGGTTTGGTACTAGGGGTAGCTATAGATACGCAGTATTTT,CASGLVLGVAIDTQYF
TRBV7-2,14,TRBJ2-3,few,-,TGTGCCAGCAGCTTAGGACTCCTCGGAGATACGCAGTATTTT,CASSLGLLGDTQYF
TRBV7-2,15,TRBJ2-1,few,-,TGTGCCAGCAACCTCAACCCAGGCGGCGGAGGTGAGCAGTTCTTC,CASNLNPGGGGEQFF
TRBV7-9,13,TRBJ2-7,-,-,TGTGCCAGCAGCTTAGAGAGTTCCTACGAGCAGTACTTC,CASSLESSYEQYF
TRBV7-2,17,TRBJ2-7,-,TRBD1,TGTGCCAGCAGCTTACCGGGGACAGGCACCTTCTCCTACGAGCAGTACTTC,CASSLPGTGTFSYEQYF
TRBV5-5,14,TRBJ1-1,few,-,TGTGCCAGCAACTCCTACTGGGGAGACACTGAAGCTTTCTTT,CASNSYWGDTEAFF
TRBV13,11,TRBJ2-7,few,-,TGTGCCAGCAGCCCAAATATTGAGCAGTACTTC,CASSPNIEQYF
TRBV4-2,13,TRBJ1-5,few,-,TGTGCCAGCAGCCAAGATTGGGTTGAGCCCCAGCATTTT,CASSQDWVEPQHF
TRBV12-3/TRBV12-4,16,TRBJ1-6,-,TRBD1,TGTGCCAGCAGTTGGGGATCGGGACAGGGACCTTCACCCCTCCACTTT,CASSWGSGQGPSPLHF
TRBV28,16,TRBJ2-1,once,-,TGTGCCAGCAGCCTGAGAGTGGGGGGGCCGGTAAATGAGCAGTTCTTC,CASSLRVGGPVNEQFF
TRBV6-2/TRBV6-3,16,TRBJ2-1,few,TRBD2,TGTGCCAGCAGTTATACGCTAGCGGGGGCCGGGAATGAGCAGTTCTTC,CASSYTLAGAGNEQFF
TRBV5-1,13,TRBJ1-2,-,-,TGCGCCAGCAGCTTGGGACGGCTCTATGGCTACACCTTC,CASSLGRLYGYTF
TRBV19,14,TRBJ1-4,-,-,TGTGCCAGTAGTAACCCTGACGCGAGTGAAAAACTGTTTTTT,CASSNPDASEKLFF
TRBV27,12,TRBJ2-5,few,TRBD1,TGTGCCACCAGACAGGGGGGACAGACCCAGTACTTC,CATRQGGQTQYF
TRBV2,15,TRBJ1-6,-,-,TGTGCCAGCAGAGACGGGACGGCATATAATTCACCCCTCCACTTT,CASRDGTAYNSPLHF
TRBV2,16,TRBJ1-1,-,-,TGTGCCAGCAGTGAGGGGGCAGGGTGGGAAGACACTGAAGCTTTCTTT,CASSEGAGWEDTEAFF
TRBV4-1,12,TRBJ1-2,-,-,TGCGCCAGCAGCCACCTCCAAGGGGAGAGAACCTTC,CASSHLQGERTF
TRBV27,14,TRBJ2-4,few,-,TGTGCCAGCAGTTCGTTGGGAGCCAAAAACATTCAGTACTTC,CASSSLGAKNIQYF
TRBV15,16,TRBJ2-7,few,TRBD1,TGTGCCACCAGCAGAGTAGGGAGCTTGACAGGGGGCGAGCAGTACTTC,CATSRVGSLTGGEQYF
TRBV5-1,17,TRBJ2-7,-,-,TGCGCCAGCAGCTACGCAACCGGGCAGCTGAGGACCTACGAGCAGTACTTC,CASSYATGQLRTYEQYF
TRBV24-1,13,TRBJ1-4,-,-,TGTGCTCACGAGGACACCACGAATGAAAAACTGTTTTTT,CAHEDTTNEKLFF